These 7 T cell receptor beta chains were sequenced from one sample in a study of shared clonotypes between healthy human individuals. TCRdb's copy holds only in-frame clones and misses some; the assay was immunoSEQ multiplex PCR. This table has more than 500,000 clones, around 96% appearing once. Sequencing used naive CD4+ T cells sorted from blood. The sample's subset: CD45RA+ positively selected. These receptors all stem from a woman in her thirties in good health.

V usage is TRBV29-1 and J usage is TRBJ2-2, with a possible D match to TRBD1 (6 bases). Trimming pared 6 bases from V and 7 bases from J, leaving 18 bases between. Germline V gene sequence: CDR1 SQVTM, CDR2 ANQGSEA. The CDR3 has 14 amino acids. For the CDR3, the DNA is TGCAGCGTAGCCTACAGGGTTGCAGACGGGGAGCTGTTTTTT. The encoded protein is CSVAYRVADGELFF.

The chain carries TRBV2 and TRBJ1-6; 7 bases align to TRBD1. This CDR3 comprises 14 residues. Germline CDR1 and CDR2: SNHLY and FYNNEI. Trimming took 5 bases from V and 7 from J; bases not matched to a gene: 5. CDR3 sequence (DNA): TGTGCCAGCAGTCAGGGGGTCCGAAATTCACCCCTCCACTTT. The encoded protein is CASSQGVRNSPLHF.

Here the CDR3 DNA reads TGTGCCAGCAGGCGACTAAGACAGGGGGTCGGTATCGACTATGGCTACACCTTC. Translation gives CASRRLRQGVGIDYGYTF. The chain couples TRBV11-2 to TRBJ1-2, with 9 bases fitting TRBD1. With V trimmed by 6 bases and J by 3 bases, 17 bases remained unmatched. Per germline, CDR1 SGHAT and CDR2 FQNNGV. The CDR3 has 18 amino acids.

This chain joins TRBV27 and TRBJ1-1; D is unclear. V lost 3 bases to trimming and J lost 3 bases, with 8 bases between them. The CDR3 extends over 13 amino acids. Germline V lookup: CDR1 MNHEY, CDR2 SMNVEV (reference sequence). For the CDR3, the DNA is TGTGCCAGCAGTTTTATTGGGGACACTGAAGCTTTCTTT. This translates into CASSFIGDTEAFF.

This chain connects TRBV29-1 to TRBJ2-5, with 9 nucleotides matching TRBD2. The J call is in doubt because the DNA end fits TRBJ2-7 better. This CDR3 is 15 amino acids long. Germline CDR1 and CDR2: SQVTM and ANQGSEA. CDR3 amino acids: CSVALRLAENYEQYF. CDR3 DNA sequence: TGCAGCGTTGCGTTGCGACTAGCGGAAAACTACGAGCAGTACTTC.

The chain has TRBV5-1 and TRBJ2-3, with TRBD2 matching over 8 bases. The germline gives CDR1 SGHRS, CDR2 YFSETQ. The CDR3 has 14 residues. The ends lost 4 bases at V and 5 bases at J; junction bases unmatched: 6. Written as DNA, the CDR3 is TGCGCCAGCAGCGTGTCGGGAGGGGTAGATACGCAGTATTTT. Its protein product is CASSVSGGVDTQYF.

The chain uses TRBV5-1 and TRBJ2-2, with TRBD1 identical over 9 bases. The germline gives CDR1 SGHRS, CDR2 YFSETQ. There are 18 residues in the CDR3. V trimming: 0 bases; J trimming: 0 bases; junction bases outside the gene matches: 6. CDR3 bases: TGCGCCAGCAGCTTGGCCGGGACAGGGTTAGCGAACACCGGGGAGCTGTTTTTT. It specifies CASSLAGTGLANTGELFF.